Shown below are 2 T cell receptor beta chains from a single sample sequenced in a study of T cell responses to AZD1222 COVID-19 vaccine (dated by TCRdb to the early 2020s). Library creation used the immunoSEQ multiplex PCR assay. This immuneACCESS table, as held by TCRdb, lists in-frame sequences with V and J called but not all clones. Of the missing ones, under half trace to an unresolved V gene in checked studies; the others have no known cause. The sample yields about 120,000 clones; 90% were counted once. The ten largest clones take up 6.9% of the sample. This specimen's time point label, per the study, means: baseline before first vaccination. Specimen: peripheral blood, collected on day 0 of AZD1222 vaccination. The receptors were sampled from an adult in good health.

The chain has TRBV28 and TRBJ1-2, with D unresolved. CDR3 length: 14 amino acids. CDR1 MDHEN and CDR2 SYDVKM come from the germline V gene. The ends were cut back, 3 bases at V and 2 bases at J, with 10 bases in the middle. Here the CDR3 DNA reads TGTGCCAGCAGTTTTTTCGGCACCAACTATGGCTACACCTTC. It codes for CASSFFGTNYGYTF.

For this clone: Germline is not matched at one junction end, which may reflect a read error. This chain connects TRBV6-2 or TRBV6-3 to TRBJ1-4; 8 bases are shared with TRBD1. This CDR3 has 13 residues. Germline values: CDR1 MNHEY, CDR2 SVGEGT. The CDR3: CASSSPGQEILFF. CDR3 DNA: TGTGCCAGCAGTTCCCCGGGACAGGAAATACTGTTTTTT.